Shown below are 2 T cell receptor beta chains from a single sample sequenced in a study of blood T cell repertoires in COVID-19. Profiling relied on immunoSEQ multiplex PCR, and the TCRdb table lists in-frame clones only, not all of them. The table includes 200,000 to 250,000 clones, 75% to 95% detected once. Sequencing used PBMCs or T cells enriched from blood (not recorded which). These receptors were taken from a young woman who had recovered from COVID-19.

The gene calls are TRBV7-9 and TRBJ1-2; 7 positions agree with TRBD1. The CDR3 covers 14 residues. Germline V CDR1 and CDR2: SEHNR, FQNEAQ (reference sequence). J lost 8 bases, V lost 6 bases, and 12 bases had no gene match. The CDR3 loop reads CASSYTGATGGYTF. CDR3 sequence (DNA): TGTGCCAGCAGTTATACAGGGGCCACGGGGGGCTACACCTTC.

J is TRBJ1-2 and V is TRBV5-5; D is possibly TRBD1 (6 bases). This CDR3 comprises 13 residues. Germline values: CDR1 SGHKS, CDR2 YYEKEE (reference sequence). V was shortened by 4 bases and J by 8 bases, with 15 bases between the two germline ends. The CDR3 here is CASSLTPQGGYTF. As DNA, the CDR3 is TGTGCCAGCAGCCTTACACCACAGGGAGGCTACACCTTC. Based on the CDR3 plus reference TRBV5-5 and TRBJ1-2, the full variable domain is DAGVTQSPTHLIKTRGQQVTLRCSPISGHKSVSWYQQVLGQGPQFIFQYYEKEERGRGNFPDRFSARQFPNYSSELNVNALLLGDSALYLCASSLTPQGGYTFGSGTRLTVV.